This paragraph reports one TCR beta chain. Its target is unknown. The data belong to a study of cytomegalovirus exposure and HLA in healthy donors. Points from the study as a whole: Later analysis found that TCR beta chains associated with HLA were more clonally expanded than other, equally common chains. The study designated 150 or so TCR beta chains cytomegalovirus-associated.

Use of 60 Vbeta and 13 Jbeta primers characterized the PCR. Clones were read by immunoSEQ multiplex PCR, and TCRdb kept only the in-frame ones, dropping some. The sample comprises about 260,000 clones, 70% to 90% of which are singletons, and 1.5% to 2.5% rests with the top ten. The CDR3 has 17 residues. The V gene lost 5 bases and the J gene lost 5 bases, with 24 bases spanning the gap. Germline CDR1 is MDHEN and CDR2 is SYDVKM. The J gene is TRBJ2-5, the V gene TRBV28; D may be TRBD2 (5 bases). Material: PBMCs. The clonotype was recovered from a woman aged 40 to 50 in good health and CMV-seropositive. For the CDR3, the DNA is TGTGCCAGCAGTCCATCGACCTTGTCAGGACTCACGGAGACCCAGTACTTC. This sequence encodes CASSPSTLSGLTETQYF.